One sample yielded the 15 T cell receptor beta chains listed below, sequenced in a study of blood T cell repertoires in COVID-19. Assay: immunoSEQ multiplex PCR; the TCRdb copy retains only in-frame clones and omits some. The sample has more than 120,000 clones, more than 75% seen once. Sequencing was performed on peripheral blood. The receptors originated from a human donor with acute or convalescent COVID-19. The donor label of this sample is uncertain.

There are many counts of this clone. The V and J genes are TRBV28 and TRBJ1-2; 7 positions agree with TRBD1. Germline values: CDR1 MDHEN, CDR2 SYDVKM. This CDR3 region has 14 residues. Losses at the gene ends were 6 bases for V and 2 bases for J; bases not matched to a gene: 6. CDR3 sequence: CASSQPGQNYGYTF. The CDR3 nucleotides are TGTGCCAGCAGCCAACCGGGACAGAACTATGGCTACACCTTC.

This chain joins TRBV5-4 and TRBJ2-1; 9 bases match TRBD2. Trimming removed 4 bases from V and 4 bases from J; junction bases left unmatched: 6. CDR3 size: 15 residues. Germline values: CDR1 SGHNT, CDR2 YYREEE (reference sequence). CDR3 bases: TGTGCCAGCAGCACGCGGGAGGGAGGGTACAATGAGCAGTTCTTC. Its translation: CASSTREGGYNEQFF.

The chain recombines TRBV30 with TRBJ1-1; D remains unclear. This CDR3 contains 13 residues. In germline, CDR1 is GTSNPN, CDR2 SVGIG (reference sequence). Trimming took off 0 bases at V and 4 bases at J, with 9 bases between the two ends. This CDR3 is CAWSVGSGTEAFF. The CDR3 DNA reads TGTGCCTGGAGTGTTGGGTCAGGCACTGAAGCTTTCTTT.

This sequence joins TRBV5-4 and TRBJ2-2; 8 nucleotides agree with TRBD1. The CDR3 has 15 residues. Germline V CDR1 and CDR2: SGHNT, YYREEE (reference sequence). Unmatched junction bases numbered 1, after V lost 3 bases and J lost 0 bases. CDR3 amino acids: CASSSGGPNTGELFF. CDR3 in DNA: TGTGCCAGCAGCTCAGGGGGCCCGAACACCGGGGAGCTGTTTTTT.

This clone was detected once. The CDR3: CASSESGGHTGELFF. The CDR3 DNA is TGTGCCAGCAGTGAATCGGGAGGGCACACCGGGGAGCTGTTTTTT. V gene TRBV2 combines with J gene TRBJ2-2, with 8 positions matching TRBD2. Germline V CDR1 and CDR2: SNHLY, FYNNEI. Trimming at V came to 2 bases and at J to 3 bases, leaving 2 bases not matched to a gene. The CDR3 is made up of 15 amino acids.

The J gene is TRBJ2-7, the V gene TRBV6-6, with a weak D call TRBD1 (7 bases). The CDR3 runs 12 residues. Trimming took off 6 bases at V and 7 bases at J, with 13 bases between the two ends. Germline assignment: CDR1 MNHNY and CDR2 SVGAGI (reference sequence). CDR3: CASSPQGREQYV. CDR3 in DNA: TGTGCCAGCAGCCCACAGGGGAGGGAGCAGTACGTC.

The V and J genes are TRBV18 and TRBJ2-6; 9 nucleotides align to TRBD1. Trimming took 9 bases from V and 0 from J; bases not matched to a gene: 12. The CDR3 is 18 amino acids. The germline CDR1 and CDR2 sequences are KGHSH and LQKENI. The CDR3 spells CASPTRDRDHSGANVLTF. The CDR3, as DNA: TGTGCCAGTCCTACCCGGGACAGGGATCACTCTGGGGCCAACGTCCTGACTTTC.

The chain uses TRBV4-3 and TRBJ1-4; TRBD1 matches 7 bases. Germline V gene data show CDR1 as LGHNA and CDR2 as YSLEER. The CDR3 has 14 residues. Trimming cost V 4 bases and J 3 bases; bases outside gene matches: 2. The CDR3 here is CASSPGQSNEKLFF. In DNA, the CDR3 is TGCGCCAGCAGCCCGGGACAGTCTAATGAAAAACTGTTTTTT.

The rearrangement links TRBV7-8 to TRBJ2-3; D remains unclear. V was trimmed by 5 bases and J by 8 bases, leaving 8 bases between them. This CDR3 is built from 11 residues. The germline V gene has CDR1 SGHVS and CDR2 FQNEAQ. The CDR3 loop reads CASSLHGTQYF. The DNA for the CDR3 is TGTGCCAGCAGCCTACATGGTACGCAGTATTTT.

V and J are TRBV6-6 and TRBJ2-7; D remains ambiguous. CDR3 size: 11 residues. V lost 1 base to trimming and J lost 4 bases, with 2 bases between them. Germline assignment: CDR1 MNHNY and CDR2 SVGAGI (reference sequence). Here the CDR3 DNA reads TGTGCCAGCAGTTACTTATACGAGCAGTACTTC. Encoded protein: CASSYLYEQYF.

In the case of this clone: The same CDR3 can be traced to other DNA sequences in this sample. The DNA of the CDR3 is TGTGCCAGCAGCTTAGACTCTAGCACAGATACGCAGTATTTT. It is translated as CASSLDSSTDTQYF. The gene calls are TRBV7-2 and TRBJ2-3; D remains ambiguous. Between the trimmed V and J ends, which lost 1 base and 0 bases, there was a span of 5 bases. The CDR3 covers 14 residues. Germline V gives CDR1 SGHTA, CDR2 FQGNSA.

The chain recombines TRBV10-3 with TRBJ2-3, with 9 bases lining up with TRBD2. The CDR3 is 15 residues long. V shed 1 base, J shed 3 bases, and the junction held 2 bases outside the gene matches. Germline CDR1 ENHRY, CDR2 SYGVKD. Here the CDR3 DNA reads TGTGCCATCAGTGAGTTTACTAGCGGGACAGATACGCAGTATTTT. Protein: CAISEFTSGTDTQYF.

The chain uses TRBV5-1 and TRBJ2-1; D possibly corresponds to TRBD2 (5 bases). The germline V gene has CDR1 SGHRS and CDR2 YFSETQ. The CDR3 is 14 residues long. Trimming removed 1 base from V and 5 bases from J, with 10 bases in between. In DNA, the CDR3 is TGCGCCAGCAGCTTGTCCACCGGGAACAATGAGCAGTTCTTC. This translates into CASSLSTGNNEQFF.

The rearrangement joins TRBV6-2 or TRBV6-3 to TRBJ1-1, with TRBD1 matching over 7 bases. Trimming took 6 bases from V and 3 from J; bases not matched to a gene: 4. The CDR3 length is 13 residues. From germline, CDR1 is MNHEY and CDR2 SVGEGT. CDR3 in amino acids: CASSSTGDTEAFF. CDR3 nucleotide sequence: TGTGCCAGCAGCAGTACAGGGGACACTGAAGCTTTCTTT.

V and J are TRBV29-1 and TRBJ2-1; 9 nucleotides line up with TRBD1. Trimming took 4 bases from V and 7 from J; bases not matched to a gene: 5. In germline, CDR1 is SQVTM, CDR2 ANQGSEA. The CDR3 loop spans 13 amino acids. Written as DNA, the CDR3 is TGCAGCGTTGGGGACAGGGTGGGGAATGAGCAGTTCTTC. Translated: CSVGDRVGNEQFF.